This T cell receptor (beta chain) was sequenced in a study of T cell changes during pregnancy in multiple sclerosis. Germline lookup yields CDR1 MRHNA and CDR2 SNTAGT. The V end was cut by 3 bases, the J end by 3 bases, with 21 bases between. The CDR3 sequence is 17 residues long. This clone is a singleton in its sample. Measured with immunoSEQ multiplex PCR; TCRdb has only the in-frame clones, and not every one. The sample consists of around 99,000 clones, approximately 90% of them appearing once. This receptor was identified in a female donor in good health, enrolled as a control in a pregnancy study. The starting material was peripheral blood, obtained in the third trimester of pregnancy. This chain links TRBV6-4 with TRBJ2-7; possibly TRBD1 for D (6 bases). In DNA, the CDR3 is TGTGCCAGCAGTGATTTGACAGGTTACTTCCTATACTACGAGCAGTACTTC. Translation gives CASSDLTGYFLYYEQYF.